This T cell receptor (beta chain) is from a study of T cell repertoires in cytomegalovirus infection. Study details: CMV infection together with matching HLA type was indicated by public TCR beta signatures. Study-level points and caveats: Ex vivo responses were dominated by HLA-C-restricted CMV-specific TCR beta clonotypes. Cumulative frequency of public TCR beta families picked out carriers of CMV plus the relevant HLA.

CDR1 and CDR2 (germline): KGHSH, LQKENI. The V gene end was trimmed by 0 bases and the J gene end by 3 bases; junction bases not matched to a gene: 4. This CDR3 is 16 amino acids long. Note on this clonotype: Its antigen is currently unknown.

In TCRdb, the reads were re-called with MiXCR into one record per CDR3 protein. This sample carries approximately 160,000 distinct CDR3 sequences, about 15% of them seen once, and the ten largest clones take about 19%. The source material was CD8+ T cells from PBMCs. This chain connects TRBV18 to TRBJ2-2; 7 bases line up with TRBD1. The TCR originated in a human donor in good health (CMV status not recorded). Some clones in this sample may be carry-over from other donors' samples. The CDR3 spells CASSPPWDSYTGELFF. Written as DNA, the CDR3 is TGTGCCAGCTCACCACCGTGGGACAGTTACACCGGGGAGCTGTTTTTT.